The sample holds a few counts of the clone carrying this TCR beta chain. TCRdb ran MiXCR on the RT-PCR reads and lists one entry per CDR3 protein. This sample has about 540,000 distinct CDR3 sequences, with under 25% found just once. Deletions cut 0 bases from V and 7 bases from J, with 10 bases between. The CDR3 runs to 15 residues. Germline assignment: CDR1 MGHRA and CDR2 YSYEKL. This specimen belongs to a study of response to subunit inactivated influenza vaccine. These sequences were also reported in another study, on T cells expressing NK-cell markers. Per that study: In generating TCR beta cDNA, 5'RACE template switching with UMIs was used. The authors applied an anti-gamma-delta TCR antibody in several experiments, and it restricted sorting to alpha-beta TCR T cells. Nothing established the HCMV specificity of expanded NKG2C+ T cell clones.

V usage is TRBV4-1 and J usage is TRBJ1-6; D gene uncertain. This clonotype was obtained from a man over 45 who received an inactivated influenza vaccine. The sample was CD4+ T cells sorted from PBMCs, taken about 11 days after vaccination. This CDR3 reads CASSQERGLNSPLHF. The CDR3 nucleotides read TGCGCCAGCAGCCAAGAAAGAGGCCTGAATTCACCCCTCCACTTT.